Below are 25 T cell receptor beta chains sequenced from a single sample in a study of shared clonotypes between healthy human individuals. Sequenced by immunoSEQ multiplex PCR; TCRdb stores in-frame clones only, minus some. This repertoire shows 2,500,000 or so clones, 93% found once; its top ten account for around 0.4%. The sample comprised naive CD4+ T cells from PBMCs. Subset of the sample: CD45RA+ positively selected. Source of these receptors: a man between 18 and 35 years old in good health. Some clones in this sample may be carry-over from other donors' samples.

A note on this clone: Other nucleotide sequences in the sample specify the same CDR3. The gene calls are TRBV5-1 and TRBJ2-1; 8 bases align to TRBD1. The junction had 1 base not matched to a gene; V was cut back by 2 bases and J by 3 bases. This CDR3 is 14 amino acids long. CDR1 SGHRS and CDR2 YFSETQ come from the germline V gene. The DNA of the CDR3 is TGCGCCAGCAGCTTAGGGACAGGCTACAATGAGCAGTTCTTC. It is translated as CASSLGTGYNEQFF.

This chain uses TRBV4-1 with TRBJ2-7; D not resolved. CDR1 and CDR2 from the germline V gene are MGHRA and YSYEKL. The CDR3 is 15 residues long. Trimming left V 3 bases short and J 3 bases short, with 15 bases between. In nucleotides, the CDR3 is TGCGCCAGCAGCCACGAGAGATCATCCTTCTACGAGCAGTACTTC. It yields the protein CASSHERSSFYEQYF.

In this sample, this clone turned up a few times. The V and J genes are TRBV7-6 and TRBJ2-5; 15 nucleotides agree with TRBD2. V was pared by 5 bases and J by 5 bases, with 6 bases of the junction left unmatched. This CDR3 has 16 residues. In germline, CDR1 is SGHVS, CDR2 FNYEAQ. The CDR3 sequence: CASSPGLAGGGETQYF. The CDR3 DNA sequence: TGTGCCAGCAGCCCCGGACTAGCGGGAGGGGGGGAGACCCAGTACTTC.

The chain combines TRBV5-1 with TRBJ1-1; D might be TRBD1 (6 bases). The CDR3 spans 16 residues. V lost 0 bases and J lost 1, with 13 bases in between. CDR1 is SGHRS and CDR2 is YFSETQ in the germline V gene. This CDR3 is CASSLAAWTANTEAFF. In DNA, the CDR3 is TGCGCCAGCAGCTTGGCCGCCTGGACAGCGAACACTGAAGCTTTCTTT.

This chain uses TRBV5-8 with TRBJ2-4; D is unclear. The CDR3 consists of 14 residues. V gave up 0 bases and J gave up 3 bases, with 7 bases separating them. Germline CDR1 SGHTS, CDR2 YDEGEE. CDR3 nucleotides: TGTGCCAGCAGCTTGGACGGCAGCAAAAACATTCAGTACTTC. It encodes CASSLDGSKNIQYF.

The V and J genes are TRBV11-2 and TRBJ2-7; 8 positions match TRBD2. CDR3 size: 15 residues. The trim removed 6 bases at V and 4 bases at J, leaving 11 bases unmatched. Germline lookup yields CDR1 SGHAT and CDR2 FQNNGV. CDR3 sequence (DNA): TGTGCCAGCAGACAGACGGGGACTAGTATGTACGAGCAGTACTTC. Its translation: CASRQTGTSMYEQYF.

CDR3 amino acids: CASSLSTSGSYEQYF. DNA of the CDR3: TGTGCCAGCAGCTTGTCGACTAGCGGATCCTACGAGCAGTACTTC. The chain links TRBV5-4 to TRBJ2-7; 9 nucleotides match TRBD2. CDR3 length: 15 residues. J gave up 1 base and V 1 base, and 3 bases lay outside the gene matches. CDR1 and CDR2 from the germline V gene are SGHNT and YYREEE (reference sequence).

The chain carries TRBV28 and TRBJ2-1; TRBD2 matches 9 bases. The CDR3 is 14 residues long. Germline CDR1 and CDR2: MDHEN and SYDVKM. V lost 8 bases and J lost 10; bases outside the gene matches: 12. The chain's CDR3 is CASVAGVVSWEQFF. The CDR3 nucleotides are TGTGCCAGCGTAGCGGGAGTCGTTTCATGGGAGCAGTTCTTC.

CDR3 region: CASSPRWGEQYF. CDR3 DNA: TGCGCCAGCAGCCCCCGGTGGGGAGAGCAGTACTTC. J is TRBJ2-7 and V is TRBV4-1; D unresolved. Trimming cost V 4 bases and J 7 bases, with 11 bases left between them. The CDR3 is 12 amino acids. Germline V gene lookup returns CDR1 MGHRA and CDR2 YSYEKL.

In this sample, this clone turned up once. This chain uses TRBV30 with TRBJ1-5; D unresolved. The V end was cut by 2 bases, the J end by 1 base, with 9 bases between. Germline loops: CDR1 GTSNPN, CDR2 SVGIG (reference sequence). This CDR3 has 14 amino acids. CDR3: CAWSRAGSNQPQHF. CDR3 coding DNA: TGTGCCTGGAGTCGAGCGGGAAGCAATCAGCCCCAGCATTTT.

This sequence joins TRBV5-1 and TRBJ1-5; D gene ambiguous. The germline gives CDR1 SGHRS, CDR2 YFSETQ. CDR3 size: 14 residues. Trimming removed 4 bases from V and 0 bases from J, with 8 bases in between. The chain's CDR3 is CASSIDNSNQPQHF. The CDR3 region has the DNA TGCGCCAGCAGCATCGACAATAGCAATCAGCCCCAGCATTTT.

CDR3 region: CASGTRSSYNEQFF. The CDR3 DNA reads as TGTGCCAGCGGAACTAGGAGCTCCTACAATGAGCAGTTCTTC. The chain links TRBV5-4 to TRBJ2-1, with a weak D call TRBD2 (5 bases). Germline CDR1 and CDR2: SGHNT and YYREEE (reference sequence). The length of the CDR3 is 14 residues. V was clipped by 7 bases and J by 0 bases, with 11 bases between them.

The chain has TRBV14 and TRBJ2-7; 8 nucleotides line up with TRBD2. Per the germline V gene, CDR1 is SGHDN and CDR2 is FVKESK. J gave up 2 bases and V 5 bases, and 8 bases lay outside the gene matches. The CDR3 totals 15 residues. CDR3 nucleotides: TGTGCCAGCAGCAGGATGGGACTAGAAGCCTACGAGCAGTACTTC. This sequence encodes CASSRMGLEAYEQYF.

This chain links TRBV19 with TRBJ2-3; D may correspond to TRBD1 or TRBD2 (5 bases each). Germline V lookup: CDR1 LNHDA, CDR2 SQIVND (reference sequence). The CDR3 consists of 16 residues. Trimming pared 6 bases from V and 8 bases from J, leaving 24 bases between. As DNA, the CDR3 is TGTGCCAGTAGAGAAATCTCTCAGGGCGGGTCCGCTACGCAGTATTTT. This gives the protein CASREISQGGSATQYF. Together with reference TRBV19 and TRBJ2-3, the CDR3 gives the full variable domain: DGGITQSPKYLFRKEGQNVTLSCEQNLNHDAMYWYRQDPGQGLRLIYYSQIVNDFQKGDIAEGYSVSREKKESFPLTVTSAQKNPTAFYLCASREISQGGSATQYFGPGTRLTVL.

This chain joins TRBV2 and TRBJ2-5, with D possibly called TRBD1 or TRBD2 (5 bases each). The end of the DNA aligns better with TRBJ2-7, so the J call may be wrong. The germline V gene has CDR1 SNHLY and CDR2 FYNNEI. The CDR3 is 14 amino acids. The CDR3 spells CASSDQGETYEQYF. The CDR3 bases are TGTGCCAGCAGTGATCAGGGAGAAACCTACGAGCAGTACTTC.

The chain combines TRBV9 with TRBJ1-2, with D unresolved. With 3 bases removed from V and 2 bases from J, the gap between germline ends came to 17 bases. The germline V gene has CDR1 SGDLS and CDR2 YYNGEE. The CDR3 runs 16 residues. The CDR3 bases are TGTGCCAGCAGCGGAGGAAGGAGCAGGAGAAACTATGGCTACACCTTC. Encoded protein: CASSGGRSRRNYGYTF. Together with reference TRBV9 and TRBJ1-2, the CDR3 gives the full variable domain: DSGVTQTPKHLITATGQRVTLRCSPRSGDLSVYWYQQSLDQGLQFLIQYYNGEERAKGNILERFSAQQFPDLHSELNLSSLELGDSALYFCASSGGRSRRNYGYTFGSGTRLTVV.

The chain couples TRBV4-2 to TRBJ2-4; D not certain. The CDR3 totals 17 residues. Deletions cut 2 bases from V and 6 bases from J, with 20 bases between. Germline CDR1 reads LGHNA; CDR2 reads YNFKEQ. CDR3 in amino acids: CASSQPPDGLGRNIQYF. The CDR3 nucleotides read TGTGCCAGCAGCCAACCGCCCGACGGATTAGGCCGAAACATTCAGTACTTC.

J is TRBJ2-7 and V is TRBV11-2, with 7 bases that match TRBD1. The CDR3 runs to 16 residues. CDR1 and CDR2 (germline): SGHAT, FQNNGV. J lost 2 bases, V lost 4 bases, and 11 bases had no gene match. Here the CDR3 reads CASSSITGERTYEQYF. The CDR3 bases are TGTGCCAGCAGCTCTATCACAGGGGAAAGGACCTACGAGCAGTACTTC.

The gene calls are TRBV18 and TRBJ1-6, with 7 bases that match TRBD1. From germline, CDR1 is KGHSH and CDR2 LQKENI. V was pared by 5 bases and J by 14 bases, with 9 bases of the junction left unmatched. This CDR3 is built from 13 residues. Here the CDR3 reads CASSSGTALTLHF. In DNA, the CDR3 is TGTGCCAGCTCATCCGGGACAGCTCTAACCCTCCACTTT. The variable domain in full, with the rest retrieved from reference TRBV18 and TRBJ1-6, is NAGVMQNPRHLVRRRGQEARLRCSPMKGHSHVYWYRQLPEEGLKFMVYLQKENIIDESGMPKERFSAEFPKEGPSILRIQQVVRGDSAAYFCASSSGTALTLHFGNGTRLTVT.

About this clone itself: This sample also contains other DNA sequences that code for the same CDR3. This chain connects TRBV7-9 to TRBJ2-2, with unresolved D. Trimming cost V 5 bases and J 1 base, with 8 bases left between them. The CDR3 extends over 14 amino acids. From germline, CDR1 is SEHNR and CDR2 FQNEAQ (reference sequence). CDR3 protein: CASSLKGNTGELFF. In DNA, the CDR3 is TGTGCCAGCAGCCTTAAGGGGAACACCGGGGAGCTGTTTTTT.

Turning to this clone: Other DNA sequences in the sample encode the same CDR3. This chain uses TRBV7-9 with TRBJ1-5; TRBD1 matches at 10 bases. Germline lookup yields CDR1 SEHNR and CDR2 FQNEAQ (reference sequence). The CDR3 runs 15 residues. The ends lost 5 bases at V and 4 bases at J; junction bases unmatched: 5. CDR3 amino acids: CASSLGTGENQPQHF. The CDR3 DNA reads TGTGCCAGCAGCCTCGGGACAGGGGAAAATCAGCCCCAGCATTTT.

V usage is TRBV11-2 and J usage is TRBJ2-7; D not certain. The germline gives CDR1 SGHAT, CDR2 FQNNGV. With 7 bases removed from V and 2 bases from J, the gap between germline ends came to 15 bases. The CDR3 contains 14 residues. The CDR3 region is CASNARTRAYEQYF. For the CDR3, the DNA is TGTGCCAGCAATGCGAGGACGAGAGCCTACGAGCAGTACTTC.

This rearrangement joins TRBV27 to TRBJ2-7, with TRBD1 matching 7 bases. The CDR3 runs to 17 residues. Germline V gene data show CDR1 as MNHEY and CDR2 as SMNVEV (reference sequence). Trimming took 4 bases from V and 2 from J; bases not matched to a gene: 14. CDR3 coding DNA: TGTGCCAGCAGTTCCGCAAAAGGAGCCGGGACAGCCTACGAGCAGTACTTC. Protein product: CASSSAKGAGTAYEQYF.

The J gene is TRBJ1-2, the V gene TRBV29-1; the D gene is possibly TRBD1 (5 bases). The germline V gene has CDR1 SQVTM and CDR2 ANQGSEA. The V end lost 3 bases, the J end lost 3 bases, and 11 bases lay between the germline ends. The CDR3 totals 13 residues. In DNA, the CDR3 is TGCAGCGTTGAGAGGGGCAGCGACTATGGCTACACCTTC. Residues: CSVERGSDYGYTF.

The genes are TRBV2 and TRBJ2-5; 7 positions match TRBD1. CDR1 is SNHLY and CDR2 is FYNNEI in the germline V gene. The CDR3 is 11 residues long. J lost 5 bases, V lost 9 bases, and 3 bases had no gene match. CDR3 sequence reads: CARTGQETQYF. The CDR3 DNA sequence: TGTGCCAGGACAGGGCAGGAGACCCAGTACTTC.